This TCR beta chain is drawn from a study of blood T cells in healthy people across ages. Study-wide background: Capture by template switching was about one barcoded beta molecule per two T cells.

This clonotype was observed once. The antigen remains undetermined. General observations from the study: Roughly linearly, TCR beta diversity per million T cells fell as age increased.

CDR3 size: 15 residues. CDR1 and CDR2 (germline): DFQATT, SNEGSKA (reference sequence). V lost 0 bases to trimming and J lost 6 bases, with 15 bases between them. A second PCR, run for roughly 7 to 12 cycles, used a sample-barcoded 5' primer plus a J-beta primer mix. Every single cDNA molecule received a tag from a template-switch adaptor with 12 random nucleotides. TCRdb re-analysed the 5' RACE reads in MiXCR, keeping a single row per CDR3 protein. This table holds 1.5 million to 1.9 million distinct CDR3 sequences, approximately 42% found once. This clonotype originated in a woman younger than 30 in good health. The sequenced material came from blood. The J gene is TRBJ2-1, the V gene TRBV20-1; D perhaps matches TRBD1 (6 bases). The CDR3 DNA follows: TGCAGTGCTAGAGAGGCTACAGGGATGGGCAATGAGCAGTTCTTC. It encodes CSAREATGMGNEQFF.